This T cell receptor beta chain was recorded in a study of technical replicates of blood from a few donors. The CDR3 covers 15 residues. CDR1 is MGHRA and CDR2 is YSYEKL in the germline V gene. Trimming shortened V by 4 bases and J by 6 bases, and 17 bases separated the two germline ends. Some clones are missing from TCRdb's copy, which holds only in-frame ones; the method was immunoSEQ multiplex PCR. The sample has about 88,000 clones; around 92% are singletons. Sequenced input: T cells isolated from PBMCs. The chain joins TRBV4-1 to TRBJ2-3; a possible D gene is TRBD2 (7 bases). This clonotype originated in a human donor in good health. CDR3 sequence: CASSLGGGEADTQYF. The CDR3 DNA follows: TGCGCCAGCAGCCTAGGGGGGGGTGAGGCCGATACGCAGTATTTT.